This TCR beta chain was observed in a study of blood T cells in healthy people across ages. Around 10 milliliters was the volume of peripheral blood drawn from each donor. The CDR3 length is 14 residues. Germline lookup yields CDR1 SGHRS and CDR2 YFSETQ. Trimming pared 5 bases from V and 1 base from J, leaving 12 bases between. It was with a sample-barcoded 5' primer and a J-beta primer mix that a second PCR of roughly 6 to 12 cycles was run. TCRdb analysed the 5' RACE reads with MiXCR anew, one entry per CDR3 protein. The sample carries more than 900,000 distinct CDR3 sequences, about 27% recorded once. This clonotype was observed at least ten times. The data were also submitted as part of a second study, on T cells of mothers and their children.

The chain has TRBV5-1 and TRBJ2-5; maybe TRBD2 (8 bases). The sequence was obtained from a woman between 35 and 50 years old in good health. The specimen was blood. The CDR3 DNA is TGCGCCAGCAGGCGGGGGGACAGCCAAGAGACCCAGTACTTC. Its protein product is CASRRGDSQETQYF.